This T cell receptor beta chain derives from a study of identical twins. The V segment lost 5 bases and the J segment 3 bases; nucleotides outside the gene matches: 4. This CDR3 has 13 residues. Germline values: CDR1 LNHDA, CDR2 SQIVND (reference sequence). General study results and limits: Insertion counts were lower in abundant cord blood beta clonotypes, a trend that memory repertoires did not show. Conclusions relied on cross-sectional statistical analysis, not following the same donors. Invariant MAIT and iNKT cells could partly confound zero-insertion analyses. Researchers reported weaker excess twin sharing in beta out-of-frame sequences.

There are many counts of this clonotype. The antigen is unknown. Using its own MiXCR run on the 5' RACE reads, TCRdb lists one record per CDR3 protein. The table shows around 250,000 distinct CDR3 sequences, with about 8.3% occurring only once. A further study also used this sample, focusing on yellow fever vaccine responses in identical twins.

This clonotype was obtained from a woman aged 18-29 years in good health. V and J are TRBV19 and TRBJ2-7; the match to TRBD1 covers 7 bases. The specimen was CD8+ T cells sorted from blood. The CDR3 region is CASSPTGNYEQYF. The CDR3 DNA follows: TGTGCCAGTAGTCCGACAGGGAACTACGAGCAGTACTTC.